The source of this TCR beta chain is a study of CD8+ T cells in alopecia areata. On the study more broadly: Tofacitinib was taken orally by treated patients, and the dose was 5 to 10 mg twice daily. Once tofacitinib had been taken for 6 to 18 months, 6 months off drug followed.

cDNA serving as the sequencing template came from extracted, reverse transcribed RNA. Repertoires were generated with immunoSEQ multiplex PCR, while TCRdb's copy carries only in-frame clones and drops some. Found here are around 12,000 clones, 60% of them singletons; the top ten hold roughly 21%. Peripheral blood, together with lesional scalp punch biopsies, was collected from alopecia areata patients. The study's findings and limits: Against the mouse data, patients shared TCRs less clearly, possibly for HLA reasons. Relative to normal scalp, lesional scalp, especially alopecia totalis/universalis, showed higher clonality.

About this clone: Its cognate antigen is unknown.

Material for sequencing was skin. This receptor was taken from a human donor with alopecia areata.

DNA of the CDR3: TGTGCCAGCAGTCTGACAGGGGTGACTGAAGCTTTCTTT. This encodes CASSLTGVTEAFF. The rearrangement uses TRBV7-8 and TRBJ1-1, with 8 nucleotides matching TRBD1. The CDR3 has 13 residues. Losses at the gene ends were 6 bases for V and 5 bases for J; bases not matched to a gene: 5. Per the germline V gene, CDR1 is SGHVS and CDR2 is FQNEAQ.